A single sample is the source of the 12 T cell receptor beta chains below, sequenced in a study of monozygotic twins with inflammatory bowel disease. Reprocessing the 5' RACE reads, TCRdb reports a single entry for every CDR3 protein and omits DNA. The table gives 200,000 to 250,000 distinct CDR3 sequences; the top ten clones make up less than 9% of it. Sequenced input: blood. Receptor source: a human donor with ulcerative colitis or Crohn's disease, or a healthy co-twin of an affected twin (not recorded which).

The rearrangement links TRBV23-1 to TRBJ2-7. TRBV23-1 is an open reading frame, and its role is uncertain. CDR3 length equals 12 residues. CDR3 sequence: CASSPKTDEQYF.

The CDR3 sequence is CASSLDGVDYGYTF. V is TRBV5-1 and J is TRBJ1-2. This CDR3 is 14 amino acids long. Germline values: CDR1 SGHRS, CDR2 YFSETQ.

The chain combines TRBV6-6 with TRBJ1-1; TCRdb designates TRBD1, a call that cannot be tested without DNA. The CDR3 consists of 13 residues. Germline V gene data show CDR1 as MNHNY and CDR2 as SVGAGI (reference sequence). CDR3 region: CASSDPDRAVTFF.

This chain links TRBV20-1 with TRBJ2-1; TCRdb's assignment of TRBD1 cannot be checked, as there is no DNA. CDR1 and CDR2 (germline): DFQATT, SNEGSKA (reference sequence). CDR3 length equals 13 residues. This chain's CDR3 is CSANPGIYNEQFF.

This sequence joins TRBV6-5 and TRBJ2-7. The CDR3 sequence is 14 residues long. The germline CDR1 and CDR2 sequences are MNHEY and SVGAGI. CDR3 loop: CASSYSGPSYEQYF.

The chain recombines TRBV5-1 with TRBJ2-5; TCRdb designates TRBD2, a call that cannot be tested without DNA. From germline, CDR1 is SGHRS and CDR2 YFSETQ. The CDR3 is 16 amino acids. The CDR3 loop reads CASSPGTSGSHETQYF. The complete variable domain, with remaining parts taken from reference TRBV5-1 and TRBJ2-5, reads KAGVTQTPRYLIKTRGQQVTLSCSPISGHRSVSWYQQTPGQGLQFLFEYFSETQRNKGNFPGRFSGRQFSNSRSEMNVSTLELGDSALYLCASSPGTSGSHETQYFGPGTRLLVL.

The CDR3 sequence: CSAVPVWRGEPEAFF. V usage is TRBV29-1 and J usage is TRBJ1-1. The CDR3 is 15 amino acids. Germline loops: CDR1 SQVTM, CDR2 ANQGSEA. The full variable domain, with the rest looked up from reference TRBV29-1 and TRBJ1-1, is SAVISQKPSRDICQRGTSLTIQCQVDSQVTMMFWYRQQPGQSLTLIATANQGSEATYESGFVIDKFPISRPNLTFSTLTVSNMSPEDSSIYLCSAVPVWRGEPEAFFGQGTRLTVV.

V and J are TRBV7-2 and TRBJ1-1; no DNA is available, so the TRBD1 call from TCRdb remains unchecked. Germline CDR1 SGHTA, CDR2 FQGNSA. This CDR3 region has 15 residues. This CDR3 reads CASSLGSGLNTEAFF.

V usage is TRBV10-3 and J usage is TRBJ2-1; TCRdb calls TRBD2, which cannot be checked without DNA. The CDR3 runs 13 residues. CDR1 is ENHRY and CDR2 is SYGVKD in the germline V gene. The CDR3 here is CAIRDGGDNEQFF.

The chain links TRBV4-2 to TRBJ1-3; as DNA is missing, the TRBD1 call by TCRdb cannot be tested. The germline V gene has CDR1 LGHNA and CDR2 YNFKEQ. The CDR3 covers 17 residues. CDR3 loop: CASSPSRGGDSGNTIYF.

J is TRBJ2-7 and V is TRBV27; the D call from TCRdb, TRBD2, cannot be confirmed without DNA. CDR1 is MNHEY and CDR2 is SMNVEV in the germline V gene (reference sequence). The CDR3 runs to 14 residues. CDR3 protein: CASSLREGLWEQYF.

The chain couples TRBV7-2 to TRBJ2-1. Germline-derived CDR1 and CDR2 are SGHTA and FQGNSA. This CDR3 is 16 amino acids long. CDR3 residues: CASSLGLAVKYNEQFF. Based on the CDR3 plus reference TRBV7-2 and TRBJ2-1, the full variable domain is GAGVSQSPSNKVTEKGKDVELRCDPISGHTALYWYRQSLGQGLEFLIYFQGNSAPDKSGLPSDRFSAERTGGSVSTLTIQRTQQEDSAVYLCASSLGLAVKYNEQFFGPGTRLTVL.